The subject of this entry is one T cell receptor (beta chain). Its antigen is undetermined. This sample was taken from a study of T cells expressing NK-cell markers. Turning to the study itself: Beta-chain profiling covered CD3+CD56+NKG2C+, CD3+CD56+NKG2C- and CD3+CD56-NKG2C+ sorted subsets.

Germline CDR1 and CDR2: KGHDR and SFDVKD. The length of the CDR3 is 17 residues. 5'RACE template switching built TCR beta cDNA with unique molecular identifiers. Reanalyzing the 5' RACE reads, TCRdb keeps one entry per CDR3 protein, without DNA. The table gives under 200,000 distinct CDR3 sequences; the top ten clones make up under 20% of it. Findings and limits, study-wide: These clonotypes also led the CD3+CD56-NKG2C+ fraction in four donors.

The sample was blood T cells: a sorted CD56 or NKG2C T cell subset, CD4+ or CD8+ T cells, or bulk PBMC T cells (not recorded which). The genes are TRBV24-1 and TRBJ2-2. This receptor was identified in a woman aged 18 to 69 in good health. The CDR3 here is CATSDSRQLANTGELFF.